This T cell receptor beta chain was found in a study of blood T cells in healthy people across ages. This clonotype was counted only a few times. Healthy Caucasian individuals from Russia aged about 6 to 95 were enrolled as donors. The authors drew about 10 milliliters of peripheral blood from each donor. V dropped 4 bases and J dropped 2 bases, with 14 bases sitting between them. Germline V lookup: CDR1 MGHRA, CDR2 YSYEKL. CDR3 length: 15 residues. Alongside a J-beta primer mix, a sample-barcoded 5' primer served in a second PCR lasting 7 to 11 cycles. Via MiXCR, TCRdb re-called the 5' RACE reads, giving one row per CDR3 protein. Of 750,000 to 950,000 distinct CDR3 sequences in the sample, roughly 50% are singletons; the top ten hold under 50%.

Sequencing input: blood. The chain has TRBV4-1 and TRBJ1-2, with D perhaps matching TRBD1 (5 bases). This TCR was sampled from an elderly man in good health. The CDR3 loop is CASSPPGDGNYGYTF. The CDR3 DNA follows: TGCGCCAGCAGCCCTCCGGGGGACGGAAACTATGGCTACACCTTC.